This T cell receptor beta chain was captured in a study of shared clonotypes between healthy human individuals. As for this clone: Other nucleotide sequences from this sample produce the same CDR3.

The CDR3 totals 12 residues. Germline V gives CDR1 KGHSH, CDR2 LQKENI. The V end lost 1 base, the J end lost 1 base, and 1 base lay between the germline ends. Repertoires were generated with immunoSEQ multiplex PCR, while TCRdb's copy carries only in-frame clones and drops some. The profile shows under 550,000 clones, roughly 95% of them singletons. The TCR comes from a woman aged 30 to 39 in good health. This chain joins TRBV18 and TRBJ2-5; no clear D gene. Sample: naive CD4+ T cells sorted from blood. Subset indicated: CD45RA+ positively selected. The CDR3 loop reads CASSPLQETQYF. In nucleotides, the CDR3 is TGTGCCAGCTCACCACTCCAAGAGACCCAGTACTTC.